This TCR beta chain was sequenced during a study of T cells after yellow fever vaccination. This clonotype was counted only a few times. The antigen is unknown. Study findings and constraints: On re-exposure, the response was weaker but peaked faster, at day 5 versus 15.

Germline-derived CDR1 and CDR2 are SEHNR and FQNEAQ (reference sequence). CDR3 length: 16 residues. The germline V and J ends were trimmed by 5 bases and 0 bases, with 16 bases remaining between them. TCRdb independently ran MiXCR on the 5' RACE reads; one entry per CDR3 protein. The repertoire holds 300,000 to 350,000 distinct CDR3 sequences, with 4% to 5.5% as singletons. Sequencing used PBMCs, obtained 15 days after the yellow fever booster vaccination. This TCR was recovered from a man in his late teens or twenties who received the YFV17D yellow fever vaccine. The chain links TRBV7-9 to TRBJ1-2; D uncertain. CDR3 sequence reads: CASSHSLHLANYGYTF. The CDR3 DNA reads TGTGCCAGCAGCCATTCCCTACACCTGGCTAACTATGGCTACACCTTC.